This TCR beta chain was sequenced in a study of T cells after yellow fever vaccination. Looking at the study overall: Fractions containing few cells were prepared with SMART-Seq v4 Ultra Low Input. The study's findings and limits: Shared CD4/CD8 clonotypes were a small share, likely from convergent recombination. The study found a weaker secondary response that peaked faster, day 5 versus 15.

Production of TCR cDNA was by 5'RACE template switching, which also added a universal primer site and UMIs. TCRdb reprocessed the 5' RACE reads with MiXCR, giving one entry per CDR3 protein. The sample lists 200,000 to 250,000 distinct CDR3 sequences; 3% to 4% were seen once. Remarks on this clonotype: Its matching antigen is unknown.

Germline CDR1 is MDHEN and CDR2 is SYDVKM. The V end was cut by 5 bases, the J end by 1 base, with 17 bases between. CDR3 size: 16 residues. This sequence joins TRBV28 and TRBJ2-5; possibly TRBD2 for D (6 bases). This TCR came from a man aged 18-30 years who received the YFV17D yellow fever vaccine. The input for sequencing was CD4+ T cells sorted from PBMCs, taken 10 days after the yellow fever booster vaccination. The CDR3 DNA is TGTGCCAGCAGTCTAACCCCGCCCGGGGGCCAAGAGACCCAGTACTTC. It yields the protein CASSLTPPGGQETQYF. The whole variable domain, remainder taken from reference TRBV28 and TRBJ2-5, is DVKVTQSSRYLVKRTGEKVFLECVQDMDHENMFWYRQDPGLGLRLIYFSYDVKMKEKGDIPEGYSVSREKKERFSLILESASTNQTSMYLCASSLTPPGGQETQYFGPGTRLLVL.